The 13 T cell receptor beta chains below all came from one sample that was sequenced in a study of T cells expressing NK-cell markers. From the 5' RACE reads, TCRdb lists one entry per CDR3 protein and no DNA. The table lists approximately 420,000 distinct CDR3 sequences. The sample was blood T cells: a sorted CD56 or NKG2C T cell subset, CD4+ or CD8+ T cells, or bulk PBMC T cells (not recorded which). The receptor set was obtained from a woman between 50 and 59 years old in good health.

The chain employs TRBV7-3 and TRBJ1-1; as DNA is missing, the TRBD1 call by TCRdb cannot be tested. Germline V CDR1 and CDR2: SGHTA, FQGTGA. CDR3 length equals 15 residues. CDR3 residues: CASSLSPGHNTEAFF.

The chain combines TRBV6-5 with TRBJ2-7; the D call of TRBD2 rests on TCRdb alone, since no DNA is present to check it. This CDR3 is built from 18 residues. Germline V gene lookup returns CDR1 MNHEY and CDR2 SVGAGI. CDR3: CASSTARGAEGLSYEQYF.

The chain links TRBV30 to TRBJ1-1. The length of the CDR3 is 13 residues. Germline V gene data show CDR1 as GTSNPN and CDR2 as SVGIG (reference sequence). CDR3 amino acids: CAWSVQENTEAFF. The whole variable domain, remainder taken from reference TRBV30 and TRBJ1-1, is SQTIHQWPATLVQPVGSPLSLECTVEGTSNPNLYWYRQAAGRGLQLLFYSVGIGQISSEVPQNLSASRPQDRQFILSSKKLLLSDSGFYLCAWSVQENTEAFFGQGTRLTVV.

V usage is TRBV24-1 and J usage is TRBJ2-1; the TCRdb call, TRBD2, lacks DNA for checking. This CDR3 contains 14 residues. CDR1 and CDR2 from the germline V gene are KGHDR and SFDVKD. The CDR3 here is CATKSSGRLGEQFF.

The CDR3 spells CSVEPRQSETQYF. The chain is built from TRBV29-1 and TRBJ2-5. Germline V lookup: CDR1 SQVTM, CDR2 ANQGSEA. CDR3 length: 13 amino acids.

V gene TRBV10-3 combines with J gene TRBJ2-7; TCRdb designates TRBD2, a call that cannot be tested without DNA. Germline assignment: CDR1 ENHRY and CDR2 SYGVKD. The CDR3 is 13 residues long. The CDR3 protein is CAISEIPRFEQYF.

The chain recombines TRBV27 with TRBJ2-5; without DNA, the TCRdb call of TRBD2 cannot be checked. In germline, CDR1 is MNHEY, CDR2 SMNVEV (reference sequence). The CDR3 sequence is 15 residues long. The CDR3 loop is CASSPSAGGLVTQYF.

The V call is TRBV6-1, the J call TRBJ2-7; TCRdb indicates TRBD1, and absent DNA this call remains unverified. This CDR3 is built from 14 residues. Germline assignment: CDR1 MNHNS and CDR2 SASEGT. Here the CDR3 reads CASSVGQGPYEQYF.

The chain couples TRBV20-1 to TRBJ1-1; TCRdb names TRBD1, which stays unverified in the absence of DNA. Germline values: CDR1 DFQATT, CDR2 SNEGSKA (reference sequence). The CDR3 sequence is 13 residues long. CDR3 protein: CSANWGNTPEAFF.

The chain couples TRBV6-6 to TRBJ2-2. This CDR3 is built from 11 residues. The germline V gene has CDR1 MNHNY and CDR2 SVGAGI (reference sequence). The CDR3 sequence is CATLVPGELFF.

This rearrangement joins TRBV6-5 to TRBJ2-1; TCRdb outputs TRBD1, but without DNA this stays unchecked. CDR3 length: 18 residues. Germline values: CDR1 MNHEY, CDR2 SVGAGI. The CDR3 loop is CASSYSQVLGRGDNEQFF.

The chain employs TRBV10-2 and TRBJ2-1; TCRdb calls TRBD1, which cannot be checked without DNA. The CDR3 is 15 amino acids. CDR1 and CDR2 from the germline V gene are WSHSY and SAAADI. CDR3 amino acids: CASRAPGRKGDEQFF.

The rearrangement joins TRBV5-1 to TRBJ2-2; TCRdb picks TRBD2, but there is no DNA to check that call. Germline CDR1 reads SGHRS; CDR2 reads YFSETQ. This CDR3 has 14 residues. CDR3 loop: CASNRQGDTGELFF.